Given below is one TCR beta chain in context. Methods used by the authors: Cell counts per sample came from amplifying reference gene primers. Clones were sequenced by immunoSEQ multiplex PCR, and TCRdb holds only the in-frame ones, with some missing. The DNA was the basis for D and trimming; V, J and clone size are from that table. Of approximately 220,000 clones listed, 80% to 90% are singletons. V was shortened by 2 bases and J by 5 bases, with 5 bases between the two germline ends. Germline V gives CDR1 SGHNT, CDR2 YYREEE (reference sequence). The length of the CDR3 is 12 residues. The sample is drawn from a study of blood T cell repertoires in COVID-19. Across the whole study: Specimens from acute and convalescent COVID-19 originated in the United States, Italy and Spain. PBMCs, B-cell-depleted T cells, or T cells were the source of the cDNA or gDNA that made up the material.

The gene calls are TRBV5-4 and TRBJ2-1; D gene unclear. The sequence came from a woman between 45 and 65 years old with acute or convalescent COVID-19. Sequenced sample: peripheral blood. The CDR3, as DNA: TGTGCCAGCAGCTTCCTTGACAATGAGCAGTTCTTC. Residues: CASSFLDNEQFF.